The TCR beta chain under discussion was sequenced for a study of blood T cells in healthy people across ages. The overall study: In model experiments, template switching was able to capture about one barcoded beta molecule for every two T cells that were present.

This clonotype has just a few counts. As yet, its antigen is unknown. Overall study results and limits: PBMCs left unsorted prevented a conclusive naive versus antigen-experienced comparison. More naive CD4+ cells and higher diversity were found in long-lived than in aged donors.

A second 7 to 11 cycle PCR used barcoded and J-beta primers. TCRdb reprocessed the 5' RACE reads with MiXCR, giving one entry per CDR3 protein. The sample has some 1.4 million distinct CDR3 sequences, 40% to 50% seen once. The germline gives CDR1 SQVTM, CDR2 ANQGSEA. Trimming took 7 bases from V and 3 from J; bases not matched to a gene: 11. The CDR3 sequence is 14 residues long. The chain is built from TRBV29-1 and TRBJ1-2; 7 bases align to TRBD1. The sequence derives from a woman aged 18-30 years in good health. Material: blood. The CDR3 sequence is CSAGRQGSDYGYTF. CDR3 nucleotide sequence: TGCAGCGCCGGTCGACAGGGAAGTGACTATGGCTACACCTTC.